Following are 8 T cell receptor beta chains from one sample sequenced in a study of CD4 and CD8 cells across lung adenocarcinoma regions. TCRdb processed the PCR reads anew with MiXCR; each CDR3 protein has one entry. The sample lists over 3,500 distinct CDR3 sequences; 40% to 60% were seen once. Material: CD4+ T cells from the center of a lung tumor. The receptors were gathered from a female donor with lung adenocarcinoma. The CD4 and CD8 labels of this study may be unreliable.

V usage is TRBV7-2 and J usage is TRBJ2-5; 13 bases are shared with TRBD2. The J call is doubtful: the DNA matches TRBJ2-1 better. CDR1 and CDR2 from the germline V gene are SGHTA and FQGNSA. This CDR3 is 15 amino acids long. This CDR3 reads CASSPGLAGVGEQFF. The CDR3, as DNA: TGTGCCAGCAGCCCAGGACTAGCGGGAGTGGGCGAGCAGTTCTTC.

This rearrangement joins TRBV7-2 to TRBJ2-1; D is unclear. The germline V gene has CDR1 SGHTA and CDR2 FQGNSA. V lost 6 bases and J lost 13, with 22 bases in between. This CDR3 spans 14 amino acids. The CDR3 region is CASRAADILETQFF. CDR3 DNA sequence: TGTGCCAGCAGGGCTGCGGATATATTGGAGACCCAGTTCTTC.

The sample holds one count of this clonotype. The CDR3, as DNA: TGTGCCAGCAGTTATAGCGGCCTTCCATGGAATGAGCAGTTCTTC. Translation: CASSYSGLPWNEQFF. The chain carries TRBV6-2 or TRBV6-3 and TRBJ2-1; maybe TRBD2 (6 bases). V lost 3 bases, J lost 7 bases, and 16 bases lay in between. Germline V CDR1 and CDR2: MNHEY, SVGEGT. The CDR3 extends over 15 amino acids.

The rearrangement uses TRBV27 and TRBJ2-7; D gene ambiguous. This CDR3 is 12 amino acids long. From germline, CDR1 is MNHEY and CDR2 SMNVEV (reference sequence). The germline V and J ends were trimmed by 7 bases and 0 bases, with 7 bases remaining between them. CDR3 coding DNA: TGTGCCAGCACCGGCAGCTCCTACGAGCAGTACTTC. This gives the protein CASTGSSYEQYF.

This clonotype is categorized as medium-sized. The chain employs TRBV6-1 and TRBJ2-5; perhaps TRBD1 as D (6 bases). The V gene lost 7 bases and the J gene lost 2 bases, with 14 bases spanning the gap. CDR1 is MNHNS and CDR2 is SASEGT in the germline V gene. The CDR3 sequence is 14 residues long. This chain's CDR3 is CASTPTGWQETQYF. In nucleotides, the CDR3 is TGTGCCAGCACCCCTACAGGGTGGCAAGAGACCCAGTACTTC.

By share, this clonotype ranks as medium-sized (0.01 to 0.1%). CDR3 DNA sequence: TGTGCCAGCACCCGGACAGGGTCGGAAAAACTGTTTTTT. It translates to CASTRTGSEKLFF. The V call is TRBV27, the J call TRBJ1-4; the match to TRBD1 covers 8 bases. Germline V CDR1 and CDR2: MNHEY, SMNVEV (reference sequence). V lost 7 bases and J lost 8; bases outside the gene matches: 6. This CDR3 spans 13 amino acids.

Details on this clonotype: The junction differs from germline at one of its ends, possibly a read error. The chain combines TRBV6-5 with TRBJ2-5; D unclear. The end of the DNA is better explained by TRBJ2-7, so the J call may be wrong. This CDR3 has 11 amino acids. The germline gives CDR1 MNHEY, CDR2 SVGAGI. CDR3 bases: TGTGCCAGCAGTCACTCCCACGAGCAGTACTTC. The encoded protein is CASSHSHEQYF.

This clonotype qualifies as medium-sized. The chain is built from TRBV10-2 and TRBJ2-1; D is undetermined. The J call is uncertain, as TRBJ2-5 better fits the DNA end. Looked up from germline, CDR1 is WSHSY and CDR2 is SAAADI. This CDR3 comprises 13 residues. In DNA, the CDR3 is TGCGCCAGCAGTGATACCCCCGGGGAGACCCAGTACTTC. Translating it yields CASSDTPGETQYF.